Detailed here is one TCR beta chain. The antigen is undetermined. From germline, CDR1 is SEHNR and CDR2 FQNEAQ (reference sequence). The CDR3 totals 16 residues. Trimming removed 5 bases at V and 2 bases at J, with 16 bases between. The entry originates in a study of cytomegalovirus exposure and HLA in healthy donors. Study-wide points: Among CMV-associated TCR beta chains, most appeared HLA-restricted in a later analysis. TCR beta sequences reportedly predicted most subjects' HLA-A and HLA-B alleles accurately. Exclusion as indistinguishable affected some V segments, including TRBV6-2 and TRBV6-3. A missense variant in DCLRE1C was later tied to TCR beta V- and J-gene trimming.

In the PCR, 60 Vbeta and 13 Jbeta primers were used. Produced via immunoSEQ multiplex PCR; TCRdb's table is partial and in-frame only. The data show about 120,000 clones, with roughly 80% seen just once and less than 4% held by the top ten. The receptor was derived from a woman under 40 in good health and CMV-seropositive. The sample consisted of PBMCs. This chain links TRBV7-9 with TRBJ1-5; D not resolved. This chain's CDR3 is CASSPIGGRGNQPQHF. The DNA for the CDR3 is TGTGCCAGCAGCCCCATCGGCGGGCGAGGCAATCAGCCCCAGCATTTT.